The 18 T cell receptor beta chains below were found in one sample sequenced in a study of cytomegalovirus exposure and HLA in healthy donors. Profiled with immunoSEQ multiplex PCR; TCRdb holds only in-frame clones, not every one. The sample records a few hundred thousand clones, nearly 90% being singletons. The source material was PBMCs. All receptors come from a woman younger than 35 in good health and CMV-seronegative.

CDR3 loop: CASSQGAGLSYEQYF. The CDR3 region has the DNA TGCGCCAGCAGCCAAGGGGCGGGACTGAGCTACGAGCAGTACTTC. The chain combines TRBV4-3 with TRBJ2-7; the D gene is possibly TRBD2 (6 bases). CDR3 length: 15 amino acids. Germline CDR1 and CDR2: LGHNA and YSLEER. V lost 1 base to trimming and J lost 3 bases, with 13 bases between them.

The chain carries TRBV27 and TRBJ1-2; TRBD1 agrees at 11 bases. The CDR3 contains 16 residues. V lost 5 bases and J lost 5; bases outside the gene matches: 10. Germline V gives CDR1 MNHEY, CDR2 SMNVEV (reference sequence). The CDR3 is CASSPYLGQGEYGYTF. The CDR3 bases are TGTGCCAGCAGTCCCTACCTGGGACAGGGGGAGTATGGCTACACCTTC.

This sequence joins TRBV18 and TRBJ2-5; no definite D call. Trimming shortened V by 6 bases and J by 3 bases, and 11 bases separated the two germline ends. Germline V gene sequence: CDR1 KGHSH, CDR2 LQKENI. The CDR3 has 13 amino acids. The chain's CDR3 is CASSLPYKETQYF. CDR3 DNA: TGTGCCAGCTCTCTTCCGTACAAAGAGACCCAGTACTTC.

This chain uses TRBV27 with TRBJ2-3; TRBD1 aligns across 9 bases. V trimming: 7 bases; J trimming: 4 bases; junction bases outside the gene matches: 15. CDR1 and CDR2 (germline): MNHEY, SMNVEV (reference sequence). This CDR3 is 17 amino acids long. The CDR3 DNA reads as TGTGCCAGCACCCCTCTCCCCGGGACAGGGAGGCCAGATACGCAGTATTTT. It is translated as CASTPLPGTGRPDTQYF.

V and J are TRBV7-3 and TRBJ1-1, with D perhaps TRBD1 (5 bases). From germline, CDR1 is SGHTA and CDR2 FQGTGA. The CDR3 extends over 14 amino acids. The V and J ends lost 5 bases and 4 bases respectively, with 14 bases between them. CDR3 DNA sequence: TGTGCCAGCAGCCCAGGGCCGCCAAGCACTGAAGCTTTCTTT. Its translation is CASSPGPPSTEAFF. The complete variable domain, with remaining parts taken from reference TRBV7-3 and TRBJ1-1, reads GAGVSQTPSNKVTEKGKYVELRCDPISGHTALYWYRQSLGQGPEFLIYFQGTGAADDSGLPNDRFFAVRPEGSVSTLKIQRTERGDSAVYLCASSPGPPSTEAFFGQGTRLTVV.

Worth noting for this clone: Other DNA sequences in the sample encode the same CDR3. The J gene is TRBJ1-1, the V gene TRBV29-1, with 8 bases identical to TRBD1. The CDR3 consists of 14 residues. The V gene end was trimmed by 5 bases and the J gene end by 5 bases; junction bases not matched to a gene: 10. Germline-derived CDR1 and CDR2 are SQVTM and ANQGSEA. The CDR3 here is CSVPETGVGTEAFF. CDR3 DNA sequence: TGCAGCGTTCCGGAGACAGGGGTGGGAACTGAAGCTTTCTTT.

The chain uses TRBV7-9 and TRBJ2-1; possible D gene TRBD2, 6 bases. Per germline, CDR1 SEHNR and CDR2 FQNEAQ (reference sequence). Trimming took off 1 base at V and 7 bases at J, with 11 bases between the two ends. The CDR3 contains 14 residues. CDR3 in amino acids: CASSLVLASNEQFF. The CDR3 nucleotides read TGTGCCAGCAGCTTAGTGCTAGCGAGTAATGAGCAGTTCTTC.

This chain connects TRBV5-6 to TRBJ1-2, with 8 bases fitting TRBD1. J lost 6 bases, V lost 3 bases, and 13 bases had no gene match. CDR1 is SGHDT, CDR2 YYEEEE, per germline. The CDR3 runs to 16 residues. The CDR3 DNA follows: TGTGCCAGCAGCTCCTTACCGGGACAGGAATTCCATGGCTACACCTTC. Protein: CASSSLPGQEFHGYTF.

The chain couples TRBV30 to TRBJ2-7; 7 nucleotides match TRBD2. J lost 0 bases, V lost 2 bases, and 4 bases had no gene match. In germline, CDR1 is GTSNPN, CDR2 SVGIG (reference sequence). The CDR3 is 14 residues long. CDR3 loop: CAWSTGGSSYEQYF. CDR3 coding DNA: TGTGCCTGGAGTACAGGCGGGAGCTCCTACGAGCAGTACTTC.

CDR3 bases: TGCGCCAGCAGCCAGGCACCGGGACAGGGGGGACTCGAGCAGTACTTC. Amino acid sequence: CASSQAPGQGGLEQYF. The rearrangement uses TRBV4-3 and TRBJ2-7; 11 nucleotides match TRBD1. CDR1 LGHNA and CDR2 YSLEER come from the germline V gene. V lost 3 bases, J lost 6 bases, and 10 bases stayed unmatched. CDR3 length: 16 residues.

The J gene is TRBJ1-6, the V gene TRBV4-1; 9 bases are a match to TRBD1. After removal of 3 bases from V and 9 bases from J, the junction contained 6 bases not matched to a gene. Germline CDR1 and CDR2: MGHRA and YSYEKL. CDR3 length: 15 amino acids. CDR3 in DNA: TGCGCCAGCAGCCATAGACAGGGGGAGCCTTCACCCCTCCACTTT. Its protein product is CASSHRQGEPSPLHF.

This chain joins TRBV27 and TRBJ2-2, with TRBD2 matching over 7 bases. Per germline, CDR1 MNHEY and CDR2 SMNVEV (reference sequence). The CDR3 loop spans 18 amino acids. Trimming took 1 base from V and 0 from J; bases not matched to a gene: 8. CDR3 DNA sequence: TGTGCCAGCAGTTTATTGGCGGGGGTTTCCGCGAACACCGGGGAGCTGTTTTTT. This codes for CASSLLAGVSANTGELFF.

The rearrangement joins TRBV10-2 to TRBJ2-2; 7 bases are a match to TRBD1. With V trimmed by 11 bases and J by 1 base, 4 bases remained unmatched. The CDR3 totals 13 residues. Germline V CDR1 and CDR2: WSHSY, SAAADI. The CDR3: CAGRTGNTGELFF. CDR3 coding DNA: TGCGCCGGCCGGACAGGGAACACCGGGGAGCTGTTTTTT.

The gene calls are TRBV29-1 and TRBJ2-7; TRBD1 aligns across 7 bases. V lost 2 bases, J lost 2 bases, and 12 bases stayed unmatched. CDR1 and CDR2 (germline): SQVTM, ANQGSEA. This CDR3 has 16 amino acids. This chain's CDR3 is CSVETVKPGQTYEQYF. The CDR3 DNA reads as TGCAGCGTTGAAACCGTTAAACCGGGACAGACCTACGAGCAGTACTTC.

The table lists this clone with a count of one. V and J are TRBV28 and TRBJ1-1, with D perhaps TRBD1 (5 bases). This CDR3 contains 15 residues. Between the trimmed V and J ends, which lost 7 bases and 6 bases, there was a span of 21 bases. Germline V lookup: CDR1 MDHEN, CDR2 SYDVKM. CDR3: CASKDKGANWAEAFF. The CDR3 DNA is TGTGCCAGCAAGGATAAAGGGGCGAATTGGGCTGAAGCTTTCTTT.

This clone was counted once. This chain uses TRBV7-2 with TRBJ1-1, with D perhaps matching TRBD1 (5 bases). This CDR3 region has 11 residues. V lost 5 bases and J lost 11, with 12 bases in between. The germline V gene encodes CDR1 SGHTA and CDR2 FQGNSA. CDR3 protein: CASSEQVRAFF. Here the CDR3 DNA reads TGTGCCAGCAGCGAACAGGTTAGGGCTTTCTTT.

The chain is built from TRBV9 and TRBJ2-1, with TRBD2 identical over 8 bases. CDR1 and CDR2 from the germline V gene are SGDLS and YYNGEE. Trimming removed 0 bases from V and 3 bases from J; junction bases left unmatched: 8. The CDR3 totals 17 residues. CDR3 sequence reads: CASSVEVTAGVYNEQFF. In DNA form, the CDR3 reads TGTGCCAGCAGCGTAGAGGTCACAGCGGGAGTCTACAATGAGCAGTTCTTC. The full variable domain, rest sourced from reference TRBV9 and TRBJ2-1, is DSGVTQTPKHLITATGQRVTLRCSPRSGDLSVYWYQQSLDQGLQFLIQYYNGEERAKGNILERFSAQQFPDLHSELNLSSLELGDSALYFCASSVEVTAGVYNEQFFGPGTRLTVL.

The rearrangement uses TRBV9 and TRBJ1-1; 7 bases are shared with TRBD1. The length of the CDR3 is 14 residues. Trimming removed 5 bases from V and 6 bases from J; junction bases left unmatched: 10. Germline V gives CDR1 SGDLS, CDR2 YYNGEE. CDR3 DNA sequence: TGTGCCAGCAGTATAACCCAGGGGGACGCTGAAGCTTTCTTT. It encodes CASSITQGDAEAFF.